The text below deals with one T cell receptor beta chain. PCR primers comprised 60 Vbeta and 13 Jbeta primers. Per the authors' pipeline: Some 10 million shared chains were among the approximately 80 million unique TCR beta chains that a later analysis counted. Profiling relied on immunoSEQ multiplex PCR, and the TCRdb table lists in-frame clones only, not all of them. V, J and clone size derive from that table, while D and trimming were established from the DNA sequence. The repertoire includes fewer than 200,000 clones, around 80% of them detected once, and 4.9% sits in the top ten. Trimming at V came to 2 bases and at J to 0 bases, leaving 3 bases not matched to a gene. This CDR3 comprises 15 residues. CDR1 and CDR2 (germline): MGHRA, YSYEKL. The data belong to a study of cytomegalovirus exposure and HLA in healthy donors.

The TCR was taken from a male donor in good health and CMV-seronegative. The sequenced sample was PBMCs. V usage is TRBV4-1 and J usage is TRBJ1-1; TRBD1 matches at 7 bases. CDR3 coding DNA: TGCGCCAGCAGCCAAAGTACAGGGGTGAACACTGAAGCTTTCTTT. Its translation is CASSQSTGVNTEAFF.